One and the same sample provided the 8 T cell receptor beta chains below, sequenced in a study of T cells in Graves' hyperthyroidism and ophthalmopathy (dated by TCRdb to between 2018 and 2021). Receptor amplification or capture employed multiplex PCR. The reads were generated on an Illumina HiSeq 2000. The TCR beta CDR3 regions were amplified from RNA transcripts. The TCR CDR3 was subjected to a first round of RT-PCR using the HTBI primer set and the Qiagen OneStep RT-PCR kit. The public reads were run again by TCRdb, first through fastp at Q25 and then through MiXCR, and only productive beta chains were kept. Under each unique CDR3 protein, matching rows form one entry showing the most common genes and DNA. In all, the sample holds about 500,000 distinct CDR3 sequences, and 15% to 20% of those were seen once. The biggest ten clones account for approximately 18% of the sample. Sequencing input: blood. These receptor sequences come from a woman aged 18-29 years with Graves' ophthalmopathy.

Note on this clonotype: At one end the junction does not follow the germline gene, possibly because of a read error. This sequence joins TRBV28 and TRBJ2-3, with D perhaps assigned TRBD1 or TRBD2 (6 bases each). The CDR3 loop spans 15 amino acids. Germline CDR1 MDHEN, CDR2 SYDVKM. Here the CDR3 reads CASSPGASGTDTQYF. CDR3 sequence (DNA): TGTGCTAGCAGTCCAGGGGCTAGCGGCACAGATACGCAGTATTTT.

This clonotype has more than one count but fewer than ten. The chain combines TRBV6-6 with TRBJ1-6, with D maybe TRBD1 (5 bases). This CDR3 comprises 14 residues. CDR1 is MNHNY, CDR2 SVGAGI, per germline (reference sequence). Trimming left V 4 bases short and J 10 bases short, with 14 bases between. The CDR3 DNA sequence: TGTGCCAGCAGTTCCTCGGGGGAATTATCACCCCTCCACTTT. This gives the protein CASSSSGELSPLHF.

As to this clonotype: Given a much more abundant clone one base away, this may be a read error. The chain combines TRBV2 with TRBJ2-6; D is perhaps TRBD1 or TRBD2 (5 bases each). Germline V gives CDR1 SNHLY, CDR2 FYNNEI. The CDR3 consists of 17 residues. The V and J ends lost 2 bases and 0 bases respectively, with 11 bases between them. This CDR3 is CASSERGRGSGANVLTF. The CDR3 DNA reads TGTGCCAGCAGTGAAAGGGGACGGGGCTCTGGGGCCAACGTCCTGACTTTC.

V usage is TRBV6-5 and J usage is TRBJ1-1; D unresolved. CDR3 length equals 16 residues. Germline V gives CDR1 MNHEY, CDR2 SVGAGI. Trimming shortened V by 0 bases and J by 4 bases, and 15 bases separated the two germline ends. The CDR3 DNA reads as TGTGCCAGCAGTTACTCTTTCGACACGGTGGGCACTGAAGCTTTCTTT. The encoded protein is CASSYSFDTVGTEAFF.

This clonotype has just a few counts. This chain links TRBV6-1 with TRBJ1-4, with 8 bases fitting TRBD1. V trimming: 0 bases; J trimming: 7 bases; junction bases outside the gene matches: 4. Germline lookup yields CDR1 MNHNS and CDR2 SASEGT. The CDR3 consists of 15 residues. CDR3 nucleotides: TGTGCCAGCAGTGAAGCGCAGGGGGCGTTTGAAAAACTGTTTTTT. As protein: CASSEAQGAFEKLFF.

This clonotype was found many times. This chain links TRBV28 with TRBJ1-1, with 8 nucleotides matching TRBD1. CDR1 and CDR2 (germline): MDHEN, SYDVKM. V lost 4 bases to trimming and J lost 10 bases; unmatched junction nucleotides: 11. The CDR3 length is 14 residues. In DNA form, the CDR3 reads TGTGCCAGCAGTTCCCGGACAGGGAACTCGCGAGCTTTCTTT. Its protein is CASSSRTGNSRAFF.

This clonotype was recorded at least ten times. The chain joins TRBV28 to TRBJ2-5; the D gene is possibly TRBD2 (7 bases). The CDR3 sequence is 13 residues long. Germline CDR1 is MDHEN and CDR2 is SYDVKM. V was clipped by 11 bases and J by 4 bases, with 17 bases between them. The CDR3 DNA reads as TGTGCCGGGCGGGGGACAAATTCAGAGACCCAGTACTTC. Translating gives CAGRGTNSETQYF.

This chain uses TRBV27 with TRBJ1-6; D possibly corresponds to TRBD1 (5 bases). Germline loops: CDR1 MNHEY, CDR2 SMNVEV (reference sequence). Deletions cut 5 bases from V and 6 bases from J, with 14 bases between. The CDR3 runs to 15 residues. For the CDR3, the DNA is TGTGCCAGCAGTCCCGGACGGACACCTAATTCACCCCTCCACTTT. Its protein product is CASSPGRTPNSPLHF.